This T cell receptor (beta chain) was observed in a study of PD-1 blockade in classical Hodgkin lymphoma. Study summary: Every 2 weeks, patients had 3 mg/kg nivolumab intravenously. Study results and limitations: Complete responders had baseline diversity similar to newly diagnosed patients. Whereas CD4+ TCR diversity had risen significantly by C4D1, CD8+ TCR diversity had not.

In its sample, this clone was seen once. Its antigen remains unknown. The J segment lost 4 bases and the V segment lost 7 bases, leaving 5 bases of the junction unmatched. The V gene's germline CDR1 is MNHEY and CDR2 SVGAGI. The CDR3 consists of 13 residues. Method: immunoSEQ multiplex PCR; TCRdb's copy keeps in-frame clones and lacks some. Among roughly 140,000 clones listed, approximately 80% were seen once. Brentuximab vedotin exposure varied, and every patient relapsed after autologous stem cell transplantation. Best responses included complete response and partial response; otherwise, the best response was progressive disease.

This TCR derives from a human donor with classical Hodgkin lymphoma. The chain has TRBV6-5 and TRBJ2-5; 8 bases are shared with TRBD1. The sample consisted of peripheral blood mononuclear cells (PBMCs), taken before the second cycle of nivolumab. This CDR3 is CASNSGGRETQYF. CDR3 nucleotide sequence: TGTGCCAGCAACTCAGGGGGCCGAGAGACCCAGTACTTC.